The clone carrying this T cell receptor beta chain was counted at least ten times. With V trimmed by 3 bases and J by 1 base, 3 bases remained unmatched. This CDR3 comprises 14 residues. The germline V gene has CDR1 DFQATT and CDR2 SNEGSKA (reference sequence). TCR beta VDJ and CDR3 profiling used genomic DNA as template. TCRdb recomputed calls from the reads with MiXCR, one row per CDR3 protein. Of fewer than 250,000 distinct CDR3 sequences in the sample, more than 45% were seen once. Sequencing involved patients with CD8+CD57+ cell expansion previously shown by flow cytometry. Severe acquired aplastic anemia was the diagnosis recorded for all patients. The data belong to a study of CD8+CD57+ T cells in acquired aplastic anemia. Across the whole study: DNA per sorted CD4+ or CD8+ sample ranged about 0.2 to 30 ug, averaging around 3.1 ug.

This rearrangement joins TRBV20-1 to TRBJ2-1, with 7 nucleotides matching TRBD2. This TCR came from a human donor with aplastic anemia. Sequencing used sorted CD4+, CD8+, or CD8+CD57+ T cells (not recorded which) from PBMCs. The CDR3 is CSARLAESYNEQFF. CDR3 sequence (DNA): TGCAGTGCTAGGCTAGCGGAATCCTACAATGAGCAGTTCTTC.